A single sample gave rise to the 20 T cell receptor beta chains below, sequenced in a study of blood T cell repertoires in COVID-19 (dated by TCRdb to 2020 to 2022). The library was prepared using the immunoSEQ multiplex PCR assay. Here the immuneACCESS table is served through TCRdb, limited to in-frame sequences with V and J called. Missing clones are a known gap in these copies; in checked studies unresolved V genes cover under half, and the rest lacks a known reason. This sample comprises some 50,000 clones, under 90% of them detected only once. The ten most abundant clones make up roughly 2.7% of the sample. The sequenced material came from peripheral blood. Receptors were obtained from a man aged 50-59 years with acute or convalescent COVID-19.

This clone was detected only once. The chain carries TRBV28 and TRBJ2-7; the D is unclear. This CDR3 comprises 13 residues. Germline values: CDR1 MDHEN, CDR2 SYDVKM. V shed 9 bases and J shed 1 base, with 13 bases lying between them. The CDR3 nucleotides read TGTGCCAGTTACGGAGACGGGTCCTACGAGCAGTACTTC. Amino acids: CASYGDGSYEQYF.

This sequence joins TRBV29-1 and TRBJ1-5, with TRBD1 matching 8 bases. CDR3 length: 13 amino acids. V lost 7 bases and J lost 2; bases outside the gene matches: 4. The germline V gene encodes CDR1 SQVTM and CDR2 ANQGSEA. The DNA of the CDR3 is TGCAGCGCTATGGGACAGGGCAATCAGCCCCAGCATTTT. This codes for CSAMGQGNQPQHF.

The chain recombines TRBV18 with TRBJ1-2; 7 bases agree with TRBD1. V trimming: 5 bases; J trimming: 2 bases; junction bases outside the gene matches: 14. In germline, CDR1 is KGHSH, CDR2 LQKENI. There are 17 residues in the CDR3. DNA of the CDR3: TGTGCCAGCTCATCATCTTTAGACAGGGTTCGAAACTATGGCTACACCTTC. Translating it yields CASSSSLDRVRNYGYTF.

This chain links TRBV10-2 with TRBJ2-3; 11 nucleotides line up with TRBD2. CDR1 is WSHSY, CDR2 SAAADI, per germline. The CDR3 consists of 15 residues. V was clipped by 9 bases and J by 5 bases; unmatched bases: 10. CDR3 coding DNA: TGCGCCAGTAGTATAGCGGGAGGGCCGGGAGATACGCAGTATTTT. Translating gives CASSIAGGPGDTQYF.

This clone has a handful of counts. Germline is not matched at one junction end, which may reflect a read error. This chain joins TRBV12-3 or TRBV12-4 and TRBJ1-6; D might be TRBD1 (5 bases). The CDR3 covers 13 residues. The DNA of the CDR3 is TGTGCCAGCAGCTTAGGGGAGAATTCACCCCTCCACTTT. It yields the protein CASSLGENSPLHF.

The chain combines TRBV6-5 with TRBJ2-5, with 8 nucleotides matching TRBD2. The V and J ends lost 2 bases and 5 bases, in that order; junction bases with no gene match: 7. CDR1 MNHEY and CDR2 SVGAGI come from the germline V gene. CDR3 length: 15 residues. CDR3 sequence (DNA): TGTGCCAGCAGTTACGAACTAGCGGTTCGGGAGACCCAGTACTTC. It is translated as CASSYELAVRETQYF.

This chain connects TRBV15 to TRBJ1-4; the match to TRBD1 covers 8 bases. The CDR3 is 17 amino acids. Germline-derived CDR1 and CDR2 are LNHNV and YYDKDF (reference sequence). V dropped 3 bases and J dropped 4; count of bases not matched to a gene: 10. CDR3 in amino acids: CATSRGLPGQVNEKLFF. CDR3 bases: TGTGCCACCAGCAGGGGATTACCGGGACAGGTTAATGAAAAACTGTTTTTT.

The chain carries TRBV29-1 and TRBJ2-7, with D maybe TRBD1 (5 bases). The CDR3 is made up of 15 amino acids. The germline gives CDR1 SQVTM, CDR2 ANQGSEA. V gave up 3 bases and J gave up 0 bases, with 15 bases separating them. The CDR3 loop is CSVELGLQSSYEQYF. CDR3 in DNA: TGCAGCGTTGAGTTGGGGCTCCAGAGCTCCTACGAGCAGTACTTC.

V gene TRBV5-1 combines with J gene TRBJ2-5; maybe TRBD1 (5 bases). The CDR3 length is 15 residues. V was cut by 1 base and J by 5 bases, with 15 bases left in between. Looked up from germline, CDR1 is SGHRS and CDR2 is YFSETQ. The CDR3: CASSLSGNGRETQYF. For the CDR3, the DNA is TGCGCCAGCAGCTTGTCAGGGAACGGGCGGGAGACCCAGTACTTC.

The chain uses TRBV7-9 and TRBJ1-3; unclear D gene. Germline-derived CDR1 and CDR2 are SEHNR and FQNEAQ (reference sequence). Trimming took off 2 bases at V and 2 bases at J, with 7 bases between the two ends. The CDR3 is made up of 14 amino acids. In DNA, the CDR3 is TGTGCCAGCAGCTTAAACTCCGCTGGAAACACCATATATTTT. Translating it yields CASSLNSAGNTIYF.

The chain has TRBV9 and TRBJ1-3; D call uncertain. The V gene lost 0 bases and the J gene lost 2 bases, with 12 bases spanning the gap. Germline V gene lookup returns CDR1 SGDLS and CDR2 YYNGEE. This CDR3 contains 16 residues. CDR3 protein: CASSVATRGAGNTIYF. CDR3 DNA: TGTGCCAGCAGCGTAGCTACGCGGGGAGCTGGAAACACCATATATTTT.

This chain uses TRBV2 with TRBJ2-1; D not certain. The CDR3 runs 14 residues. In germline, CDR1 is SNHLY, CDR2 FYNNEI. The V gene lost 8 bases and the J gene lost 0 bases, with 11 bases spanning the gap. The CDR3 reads CASGSKISYNEQFF. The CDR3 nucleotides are TGTGCCAGCGGTAGTAAAATCTCCTACAATGAGCAGTTCTTC.

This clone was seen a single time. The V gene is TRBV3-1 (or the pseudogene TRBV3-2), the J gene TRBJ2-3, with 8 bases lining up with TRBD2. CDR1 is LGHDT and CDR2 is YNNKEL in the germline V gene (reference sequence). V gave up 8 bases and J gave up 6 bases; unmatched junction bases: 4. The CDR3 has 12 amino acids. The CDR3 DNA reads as TGTGCCAGCCGTACTAGCGGTGATACGCAGTATTTT. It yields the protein CASRTSGDTQYF.

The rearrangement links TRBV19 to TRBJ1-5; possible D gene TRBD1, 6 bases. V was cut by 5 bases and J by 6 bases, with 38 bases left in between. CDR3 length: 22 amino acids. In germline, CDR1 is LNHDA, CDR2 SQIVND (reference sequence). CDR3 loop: CASSLRPGKGGGLVSEGQPQHF. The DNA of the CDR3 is TGTGCCAGTAGTCTTCGACCCGGGAAGGGCGGGGGCCTAGTATCGGAGGGTCAGCCCCAGCATTTT.

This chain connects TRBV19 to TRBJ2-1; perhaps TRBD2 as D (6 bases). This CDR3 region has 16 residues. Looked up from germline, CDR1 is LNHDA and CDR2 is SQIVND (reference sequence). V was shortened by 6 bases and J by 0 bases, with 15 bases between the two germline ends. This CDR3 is CASRRGLSSSYNEQFF. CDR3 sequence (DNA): TGTGCCAGTAGGCGGGGACTTTCGAGCTCCTACAATGAGCAGTTCTTC. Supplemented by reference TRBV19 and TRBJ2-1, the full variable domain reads DGGITQSPKYLFRKEGQNVTLSCEQNLNHDAMYWYRQDPGQGLRLIYYSQIVNDFQKGDIAEGYSVSREKKESFPLTVTSAQKNPTAFYLCASRRGLSSSYNEQFFGPGTRLTVL.

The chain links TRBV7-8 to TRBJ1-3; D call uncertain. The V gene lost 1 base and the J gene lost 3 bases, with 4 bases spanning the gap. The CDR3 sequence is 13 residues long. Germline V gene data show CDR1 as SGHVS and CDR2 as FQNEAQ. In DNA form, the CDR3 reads TGTGCCAGCAGCTTAGACAGTGGAAACACCATATATTTT. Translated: CASSLDSGNTIYF.

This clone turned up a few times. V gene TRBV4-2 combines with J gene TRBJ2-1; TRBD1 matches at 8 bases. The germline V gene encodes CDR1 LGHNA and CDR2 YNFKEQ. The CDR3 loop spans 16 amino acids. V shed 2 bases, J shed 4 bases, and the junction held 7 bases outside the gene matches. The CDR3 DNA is TGTGCCAGCAGCCAACCTTTACAGGGGGATTACAATGAGCAGTTCTTC. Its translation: CASSQPLQGDYNEQFF.

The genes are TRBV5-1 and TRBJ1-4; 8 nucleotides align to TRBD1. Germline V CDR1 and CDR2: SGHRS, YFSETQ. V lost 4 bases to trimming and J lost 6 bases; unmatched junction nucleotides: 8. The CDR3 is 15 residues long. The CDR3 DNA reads TGCGCCAGCAGCCTGACAGGGGACGGGGATGAAAAACTGTTTTTT. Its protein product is CASSLTGDGDEKLFF. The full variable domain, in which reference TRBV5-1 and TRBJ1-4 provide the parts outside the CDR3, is KAGVTQTPRYLIKTRGQQVTLSCSPISGHRSVSWYQQTPGQGLQFLFEYFSETQRNKGNFPGRFSGRQFSNSRSEMNVSTLELGDSALYLCASSLTGDGDEKLFFGSGTQLSVL.

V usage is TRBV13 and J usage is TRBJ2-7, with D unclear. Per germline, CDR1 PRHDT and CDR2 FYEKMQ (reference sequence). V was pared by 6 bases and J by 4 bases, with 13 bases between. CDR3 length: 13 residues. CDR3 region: CASRLQTSYEQYF. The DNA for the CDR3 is TGTGCCAGCAGATTACAGACATCATACGAGCAGTACTTC.

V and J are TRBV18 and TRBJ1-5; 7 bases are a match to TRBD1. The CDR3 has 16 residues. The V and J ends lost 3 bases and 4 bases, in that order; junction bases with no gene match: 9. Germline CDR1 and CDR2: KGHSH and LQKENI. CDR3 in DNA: TGTGCCAGCTCACCCCTCGGGACAGTTAGGAATCAGCCCCAGCATTTT. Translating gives CASSPLGTVRNQPQHF. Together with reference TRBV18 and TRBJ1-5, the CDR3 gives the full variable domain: NAGVMQNPRHLVRRRGQEARLRCSPMKGHSHVYWYRQLPEEGLKFMVYLQKENIIDESGMPKERFSAEFPKEGPSILRIQQVVRGDSAAYFCASSPLGTVRNQPQHFGDGTRLSIL.